The 2 T cell receptor beta chains reported below all come from one sample, sequenced in a study of human CD8 memory T cell subsets. TCR beta was sequenced from UMI-tagged 5' RACE libraries. TCRdb fed the 5' RACE reads into MiXCR, producing one record per CDR3 protein. The data show around 8,200 distinct CDR3 sequences, under 5% seen once. The sequenced material came from CD8+ T cells from PBMCs. The receptors here all came from a human donor in good health.

This clonotype was counted at least ten times. The genes are TRBV3-1 and TRBJ2-1; D is perhaps TRBD1 (5 bases). This CDR3 comprises 16 residues. Germline CDR1 LGHDT, CDR2 YNNKEL (reference sequence). Between the trimmed V and J ends, which lost 0 bases and 6 bases, there was a span of 15 bases. This chain's CDR3 is CASSQDRQPIPNEQFF. The CDR3, as DNA: TGTGCCAGCAGCCAAGATCGACAGCCTATACCCAATGAGCAGTTCTTC.

In its sample, this clonotype was seen a few times. This chain joins TRBV20-1 and TRBJ1-2; 7 bases are shared with TRBD1. The CDR3 runs to 15 residues. V trimming: 3 bases; J trimming: 1 base; junction bases outside the gene matches: 8. Germline loops: CDR1 DFQATT, CDR2 SNEGSKA (reference sequence). CDR3 bases: TGCAGTGCTAGGTTTCAGGGGGAAATTAACTATGGCTACACCTTC. It translates to CSARFQGEINYGYTF.